What follows is one T cell receptor beta chain and its context. Its antigen is not identified. Splitting of each subset's genomic DNA was done evenly across several immunoSEQ plates. About 30,000 T cell genomes, or approximately 0.2 ug DNA, went into the sorted-subset replicate PCRs. Here immunoSEQ multiplex PCR was the method, and the copy in TCRdb shows in-frame clones only, minus some. The table includes fewer than 3 million clones, 92% detected once. The record originates from a study of shared clonotypes between healthy human individuals. Broader study findings: Four donors held about 4.6% of naive CD4 clonotypes in common.

Germline-derived CDR1 and CDR2 are SGHDT and YYEEEE. V was pared by 2 bases and J by 8 bases, with 11 bases between. The CDR3 is 13 residues long. The chain has TRBV5-6 and TRBJ2-1; D is uncertain. Sequenced material: naive CD4+ T cells from PBMCs. Documented subset: CD45RA+ positively selected. The clonotype originates from a man between 18 and 35 years old in good health. Some clones in this sample may be carry-over from other donors' samples. The CDR3 spells CASSFPPVYEQFF. CDR3 DNA sequence: TGTGCCAGCAGCTTCCCACCGGTCTATGAGCAGTTCTTC. Full variable domain (outside the CDR3, taken from reference TRBV5-6 and TRBJ2-1): DAGVTQSPTHLIKTRGQQVTLRCSPKSGHDTVSWYQQALGQGPQFIFQYYEEEERQRGNFPDRFSGHQFPNYSSELNVNALLLGDSALYLCASSFPPVYEQFFGPGTRLTVL.